The 30 T cell receptor beta chains in this list originate from one sample, sequenced in a study of cytomegalovirus exposure and HLA in healthy donors (dated by TCRdb to 2015 to 2018). Library preparation was by the immunoSEQ multiplex PCR assay. For the multiplex PCR, a mixture combining 60 forward primers for TCR Vbeta segments and 13 reverse primers for TCR Jbeta segments was used. Here the immuneACCESS table is served through TCRdb, limited to in-frame sequences with V and J called. Missing clones are a known gap in these copies; in checked studies unresolved V genes cover under half, and the rest lacks a known reason. For this sample the table gives approximately 250,000 clones, of which about 88% were detected only once. The top ten clonotypes cover 0.2% to 0.25% of the sample. Sequenced material: PBMCs. All receptors come from a girl aged 2-15 years in good health and CMV-seronegative.

The chain uses TRBV28 and TRBJ1-4; no firm D call. The CDR3 runs to 16 residues. The V gene's germline CDR1 is MDHEN and CDR2 SYDVKM. With 0 bases removed from V and 8 bases from J, the gap between germline ends came to 16 bases. The CDR3 DNA is TGTGCCAGCAGTTTATGGTCCCTCCCACGAGAGGAAAAACTGTTTTTT. This codes for CASSLWSLPREEKLFF.

This clone was seen a handful of times. V and J are TRBV6-1 and TRBJ1-1; D unresolved. V gave up 6 bases and J gave up 0 bases, with 5 bases separating them. Germline V gene lookup returns CDR1 MNHNS and CDR2 SASEGT. The CDR3 is made up of 12 amino acids. CDR3 residues: CASSLMNTEAFF. DNA of the CDR3: TGTGCCAGCAGCTTAATGAACACTGAAGCTTTCTTT.

V gene TRBV15 combines with J gene TRBJ2-1; unclear D gene. The CDR3 is made up of 14 amino acids. V was shortened by 1 base and J by 8 bases, with 12 bases between the two germline ends. Germline loops: CDR1 LNHNV, CDR2 YYDKDF (reference sequence). CDR3 region: CATSRGASLDEQFF. CDR3 in DNA: TGTGCCACCAGCAGAGGGGCCTCGTTGGATGAGCAGTTCTTC.

The V call is TRBV9, the J call TRBJ2-2; a possible D gene is TRBD1 (7 bases). The V end was cut by 2 bases, the J end by 5 bases, with 13 bases between. There are 15 residues in the CDR3. CDR1 is SGDLS, CDR2 YYNGEE, per germline. In DNA form, the CDR3 reads TGTGCCAGCAGCGTCGACAGGGCGGGGACCGGGGAGCTGTTTTTT. Translated, it gives CASSVDRAGTGELFF.

V is TRBV5-1 and J is TRBJ2-3; 7 bases are a match to TRBD2. The V and J ends lost 0 bases and 2 bases, in that order; junction bases with no gene match: 9. Germline-derived CDR1 and CDR2 are SGHRS and YFSETQ. The CDR3 extends over 17 amino acids. The CDR3 DNA reads as TGCGCCAGCAGCTTGGCCGCTATAAGCGGGAACACAGATACGCAGTATTTT. Encoded protein: CASSLAAISGNTDTQYF.

This chain links TRBV11-2 with TRBJ2-3; D is ambiguous. The CDR3 has 15 residues. V was cut by 5 bases and J by 3 bases, with 15 bases left in between. The germline V gene encodes CDR1 SGHAT and CDR2 FQNNGV. The CDR3 DNA follows: TGTGCCAGCAGCCTAATCCTGAGTTTGACAGATACGCAGTATTTT. Translation gives CASSLILSLTDTQYF.

This clone appeared a single time. The V gene is TRBV9, the J gene TRBJ2-3; weak D call: TRBD2 (5 bases). Trimming cost V 4 bases and J 1 base, with 10 bases left between them. This CDR3 has 14 amino acids. Germline V gives CDR1 SGDLS, CDR2 YYNGEE. Here the CDR3 DNA reads TGTGCCAGCAGCCGCTGGGGAGGCACAGATACGCAGTATTTT. Amino acids: CASSRWGGTDTQYF. The full variable domain, rest sourced from reference TRBV9 and TRBJ2-3, is DSGVTQTPKHLITATGQRVTLRCSPRSGDLSVYWYQQSLDQGLQFLIQYYNGEERAKGNILERFSAQQFPDLHSELNLSSLELGDSALYFCASSRWGGTDTQYFGPGTRLTVL.

V is TRBV4-1 and J is TRBJ2-3; D not certain. This CDR3 contains 16 residues. The V end was cut by 1 base, the J end by 2 bases, with 13 bases between. The V gene's germline CDR1 is MGHRA and CDR2 YSYEKL. CDR3: CASSQGQAGYTDTQYF. The CDR3 nucleotides are TGCGCCAGCAGCCAAGGGCAGGCTGGGTACACAGATACGCAGTATTTT.

V and J are TRBV5-1 and TRBJ2-7; 7 positions match TRBD1. The CDR3 covers 13 residues. The V gene's germline CDR1 is SGHRS and CDR2 YFSETQ. The J segment lost 3 bases and the V segment lost 4 bases, leaving 4 bases of the junction unmatched. In DNA form, the CDR3 reads TGCGCCAGCAGCCGGGACAGAGACTACGAGCAGTACTTC. Its protein is CASSRDRDYEQYF.

This chain joins TRBV11-2 and TRBJ1-2; 7 bases line up with TRBD1. Germline CDR1 reads SGHAT; CDR2 reads FQNNGV. V was pared by 5 bases and J by 12 bases, with 12 bases of the junction left unmatched. This CDR3 contains 13 residues. Here the CDR3 DNA reads TGTGCCAGCAGCAACGGACAGGTCAAAAATGACACCTTC. It yields the protein CASSNGQVKNDTF.

The chain has TRBV4-2 and TRBJ2-3; possible D gene TRBD1, 8 bases. Germline V gene sequence: CDR1 LGHNA, CDR2 YNFKEQ. The V end was cut by 2 bases, the J end by 1 base, with 13 bases between. This CDR3 is 16 amino acids long. The CDR3 reads CASSQNRGRGTDTQYF. For the CDR3, the DNA is TGTGCCAGCAGCCAAAACAGGGGGAGGGGCACAGATACGCAGTATTTT.

This rearrangement joins TRBV5-8 to TRBJ1-4; 7 positions match TRBD1. Germline CDR1 reads SGHTS; CDR2 reads YDEGEE. The CDR3 runs to 15 residues. J was trimmed by 11 bases and V by 4 bases; bases with no gene match: 14. The CDR3, as DNA: TGTGCCAGCAGCGTACAGTTGACAGGGAAGGTGAAACTGTTTTTT. Encoded protein: CASSVQLTGKVKLFF. The whole variable domain, remainder taken from reference TRBV5-8 and TRBJ1-4, is EAGVTQSPTHLIKTRGQQATLRCSPISGHTSVYWYQQALGLGLQFLLWYDEGEERNRGNFPPRFSGRQFPNYSSELNVNALELEDSALYLCASSVQLTGKVKLFFGSGTQLSVL.

This rearrangement joins TRBV19 to TRBJ2-1; TRBD2 matches 9 bases. The CDR3 contains 16 residues. Trimming at V came to 7 bases and at J to 3 bases, leaving 10 bases not matched to a gene. From germline, CDR1 is LNHDA and CDR2 SQIVND (reference sequence). In DNA, the CDR3 is TGTGCCAGTACCCCGGGACTAGCCCAATTCTACAATGAGCAGTTCTTC. Protein: CASTPGLAQFYNEQFF.

The rearrangement links TRBV7-2 to TRBJ2-2; TRBD2 agrees at 10 bases. V shed 5 bases and J 7 bases; nucleotides not matched to a gene: 13. Germline V CDR1 and CDR2: SGHTA, FQGNSA. The CDR3 totals 17 residues. The chain's CDR3 is CASSPRSGRARVGELFF. The CDR3 DNA reads TGTGCCAGCAGCCCGAGGAGCGGGAGGGCCAGGGTCGGGGAGCTGTTTTTT.

The rearrangement links TRBV5-1 to TRBJ1-2; 7 bases align to TRBD1. Germline V CDR1 and CDR2: SGHRS, YFSETQ. The CDR3 runs 14 residues. V dropped 1 base and J dropped 5; count of bases not matched to a gene: 5. The CDR3 nucleotides read TGCGCCAGCAGCTTGACAGGGGAGAGGTATGGCTACACCTTC. As protein: CASSLTGERYGYTF.

This clone was counted once. The rearrangement joins TRBV6-6 to TRBJ2-5; 10 nucleotides line up with TRBD2. V was clipped by 6 bases and J by 1 base; unmatched bases: 8. The CDR3 is 16 amino acids. Germline CDR1 is MNHNY and CDR2 is SVGAGI (reference sequence). In DNA form, the CDR3 reads TGTGCCAGCAGCTGGAGAGCGGGGGGGACCCAAGAGACCCAGTACTTC. Its protein product is CASSWRAGGTQETQYF.

This chain links TRBV11-2 with TRBJ2-3; weak D call: TRBD1 (5 bases). Germline CDR1 and CDR2: SGHAT and FQNNGV. The V end lost 5 bases, the J end lost 1 base, and 13 bases lay between the germline ends. This CDR3 has 15 amino acids. The CDR3 DNA reads as TGTGCCAGCAGCCCCCTCAGGGCTGGCACAGATACGCAGTATTTT. Amino acid sequence: CASSPLRAGTDTQYF.

In DNA, the CDR3 is TGTGCCAGCAGTTTTGGGACAGGGGGCTATGGCTACACCTTC. The encoded protein is CASSFGTGGYGYTF. V gene TRBV27 combines with J gene TRBJ1-2, with 11 bases lining up with TRBD1. This CDR3 contains 14 residues. Trimming cost V 3 bases and J 4 bases; bases outside gene matches: 1. Germline assignment: CDR1 MNHEY and CDR2 SMNVEV (reference sequence).

The chain links TRBV29-1 to TRBJ1-3; D is perhaps TRBD1 (6 bases). CDR1 is SQVTM, CDR2 ANQGSEA, per germline. The CDR3 has 15 residues. Trimming shortened V by 2 bases and J by 0 bases, and 11 bases separated the two germline ends. The DNA of the CDR3 is TGCAGCGTTGAATCAGGGGCCTTCTCTGGAAACACCATATATTTT. It specifies CSVESGAFSGNTIYF.

The J gene is TRBJ1-1, the V gene TRBV30, with TRBD1 as a possible D gene (6 bases). The length of the CDR3 is 15 residues. V dropped 6 bases and J dropped 1 base, with 18 bases sitting between them. The V gene's germline CDR1 is GTSNPN and CDR2 SVGIG (reference sequence). CDR3 nucleotides: TGTGCCTGCCTGGGGGCAGGGTGGAGGAACACTGAAGCTTTCTTT. It yields the protein CACLGAGWRNTEAFF.

The sample holds a few counts of this clone. The chain employs TRBV4-2 and TRBJ2-1, with 9 nucleotides matching TRBD2. J gave up 10 bases and V 5 bases, and 9 bases lay outside the gene matches. The CDR3 sequence is 14 residues long. Germline V gives CDR1 LGHNA, CDR2 YNFKEQ. The CDR3, as DNA: TGTGCCAGCAGCTTTGGACTAGCGTTAGAAGAGCAGTTCTTC. This codes for CASSFGLALEEQFF.

The chain is built from TRBV10-1 and TRBJ2-3, with no clear D. V was trimmed by 2 bases and J by 5 bases, leaving 14 bases between them. Germline lookup yields CDR1 WNHNN and CDR2 SYGVQD (reference sequence). The CDR3 has 15 residues. The CDR3 DNA follows: TGCGCCAGCAGTGAGACTCGCGGTGCACGAGATACGCAGTATTTT. This gives the protein CASSETRGARDTQYF.

The chain has TRBV19 and TRBJ1-2; a weak D match, TRBD1 (6 bases). Per germline, CDR1 LNHDA and CDR2 SQIVND (reference sequence). The V end lost 3 bases, the J end lost 0 bases, and 14 bases lay between the germline ends. The CDR3 extends over 16 amino acids. The DNA for the CDR3 is TGTGCCAGTAGTATGGAGGGGGGGCGACCTAACTATGGCTACACCTTC. This translates into CASSMEGGRPNYGYTF.

A note on this clone: The junction and the germline gene differ at one end; a read error may be behind it. The V gene is TRBV19, the J gene TRBJ1-5; 7 bases match TRBD1. The CDR3 loop spans 15 amino acids. Germline-derived CDR1 and CDR2 are LNHDA and SQIVND (reference sequence). CDR3 in DNA: TGTGCTAGTACCCGAAGACAGGGCCTAAATCAGCCCCAGCATTTT. It yields the protein CASTRRQGLNQPQHF. The full variable domain, rest sourced from reference TRBV19 and TRBJ1-5, is DGGITQSPKYLFRKEGQNVTLSCEQNLNHDAMYWYRQDPGQGLRLIYYSQIVNDFQKGDIAEGYSVSREKKESFPLTVTSAQKNPTAFYLCASTRRQGLNQPQHFGDGTRLSIL.

The genes are TRBV7-9 and TRBJ2-1; a weak D match, TRBD1 (5 bases). V lost 4 bases to trimming and J lost 2 bases, with 9 bases between them. Germline values: CDR1 SEHNR, CDR2 FQNEAQ (reference sequence). The CDR3 loop spans 14 amino acids. The CDR3 nucleotides are TGTGCCAGCAGCTACGGACACCCCTACAATGAGCAGTTCTTC. It codes for CASSYGHPYNEQFF.

The chain uses TRBV9 and TRBJ2-1; 16 bases line up with TRBD2. This CDR3 contains 15 residues. The ends lost 5 bases at V and 10 bases at J; junction bases unmatched: 6. Germline CDR1 and CDR2: SGDLS and YYNGEE. Here the CDR3 reads CASSGTSGGAREQFF. Written as DNA, the CDR3 is TGTGCCAGCAGTGGGACTAGCGGGGGGGCAAGAGAGCAGTTCTTC.

This clone was seen once. The V call is TRBV5-4, the J call TRBJ2-7; D possibly corresponds to TRBD2 (6 bases). Germline values: CDR1 SGHNT, CDR2 YYREEE (reference sequence). This CDR3 is built from 14 residues. The V and J ends lost 2 bases and 2 bases respectively, with 11 bases between them. DNA of the CDR3: TGTGCCAGCAGCTTAGGGACTGTTGCCTACGAGCAGTACTTC. It specifies CASSLGTVAYEQYF.

V usage is TRBV4-2 and J usage is TRBJ1-6; D is undetermined. This CDR3 region has 15 residues. The ends were cut back, 1 base at V and 13 bases at J, with 17 bases in the middle. CDR1 and CDR2 from the germline V gene are LGHNA and YNFKEQ. In nucleotides, the CDR3 is TGTGCCAGCAGCCAAGCCGAATTAGGCGGAGGCCCCCTCCACTTT. It is translated as CASSQAELGGGPLHF.

The rearrangement uses TRBV10-3 and TRBJ2-2; TRBD2 matches 7 bases. Germline values: CDR1 ENHRY, CDR2 SYGVKD. J lost 6 bases, V lost 6 bases, and 4 bases had no gene match. This CDR3 region has 13 residues. CDR3 in amino acids: CAISGLGSGELFF. The CDR3 DNA sequence: TGTGCCATCAGCGGACTAGGGTCCGGGGAGCTGTTTTTT.

The chain has TRBV9 and TRBJ2-3; no clear D. Germline V gene sequence: CDR1 SGDLS, CDR2 YYNGEE. The CDR3 spans 13 residues. V dropped 0 bases and J dropped 4 bases, with 6 bases sitting between them. The CDR3 nucleotides are TGTGCCAGCAGCGTAGATCGCGCAGATACGCAGTATTTT. Amino acids: CASSVDRADTQYF.